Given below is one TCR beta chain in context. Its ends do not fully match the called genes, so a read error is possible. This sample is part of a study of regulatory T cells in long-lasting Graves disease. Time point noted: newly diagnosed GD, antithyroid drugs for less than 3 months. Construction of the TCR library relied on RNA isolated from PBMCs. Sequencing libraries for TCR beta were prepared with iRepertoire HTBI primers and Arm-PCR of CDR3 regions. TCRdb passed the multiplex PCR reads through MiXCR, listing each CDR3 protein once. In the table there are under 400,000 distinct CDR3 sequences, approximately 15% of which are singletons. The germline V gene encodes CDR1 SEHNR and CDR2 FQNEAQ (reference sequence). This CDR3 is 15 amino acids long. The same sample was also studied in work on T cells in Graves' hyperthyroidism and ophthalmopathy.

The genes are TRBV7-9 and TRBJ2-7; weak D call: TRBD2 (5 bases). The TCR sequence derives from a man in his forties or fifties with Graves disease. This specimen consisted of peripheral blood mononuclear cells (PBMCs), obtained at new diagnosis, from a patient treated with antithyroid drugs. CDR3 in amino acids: CTSSLALLSTYEQYF. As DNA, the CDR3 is TGTACCAGCAGCTTAGCGCTACTCTCAACCTACGAGCAGTACTTC.